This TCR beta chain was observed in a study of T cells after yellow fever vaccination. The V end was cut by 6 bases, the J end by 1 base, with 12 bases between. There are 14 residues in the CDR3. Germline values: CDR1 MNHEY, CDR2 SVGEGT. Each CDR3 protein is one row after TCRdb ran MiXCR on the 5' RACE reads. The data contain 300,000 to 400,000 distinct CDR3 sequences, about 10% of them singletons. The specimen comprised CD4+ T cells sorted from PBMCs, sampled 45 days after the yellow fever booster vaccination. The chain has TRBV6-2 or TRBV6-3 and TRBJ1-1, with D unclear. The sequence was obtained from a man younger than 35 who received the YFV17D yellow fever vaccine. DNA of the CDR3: TGTGCCAGCAGCAAATACCGGGAGAACACTGAAGCTTTCTTT. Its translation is CASSKYRENTEAFF.